The T cell receptor (beta chain) described here comes from a study of cytomegalovirus exposure and HLA in healthy donors. Study findings and constraints: Analysis performed later showed TCR beta chains linked to HLA being more clonally expanded than equally common others. As a later analysis revealed, most CMV-associated TCR beta chains appeared HLA-restricted. Cytomegalovirus-associated status was assigned to approximately 160 TCR beta chains.

Trimming removed 5 bases from V and 8 bases from J; junction bases left unmatched: 6. This CDR3 region has 14 residues. CDR1 SNHLY and CDR2 FYNNEI come from the germline V gene. PCR was performed using 60 Vbeta and 13 Jbeta primers. In the original analysis: In a later analysis, the count reached 80 million or so unique TCR beta chains, with approximately 11 million shared. Measured with immunoSEQ multiplex PCR; TCRdb has only the in-frame clones, and not every one. The V and J calls and clone size were taken over from that table, and D and trimming were inferred from the DNA. The top ten hold roughly 2.2% of the sample, which has fewer than 200,000 clones, about 88% seen once. Turning to this clone: Its matching antigen is unknown.

The V call is TRBV2, the J call TRBJ1-1; TRBD1 matches at 12 bases. Sequenced sample: PBMCs. The sequence was collected from a man younger than 35 in good health and CMV-seropositive. CDR3 loop: CASSPRGTGGEAFF. CDR3 nucleotides: TGTGCCAGCAGTCCCCGTGGGACAGGGGGCGAAGCTTTCTTT.